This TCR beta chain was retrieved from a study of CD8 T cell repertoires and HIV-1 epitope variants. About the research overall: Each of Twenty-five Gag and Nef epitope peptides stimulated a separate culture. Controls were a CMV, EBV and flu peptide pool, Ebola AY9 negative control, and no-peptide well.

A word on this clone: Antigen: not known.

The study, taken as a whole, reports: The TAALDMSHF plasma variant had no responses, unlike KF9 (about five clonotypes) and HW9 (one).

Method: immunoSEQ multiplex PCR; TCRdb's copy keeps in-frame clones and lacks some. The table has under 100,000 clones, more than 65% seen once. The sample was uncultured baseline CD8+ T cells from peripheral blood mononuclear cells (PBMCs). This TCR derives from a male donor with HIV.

CDR3 nucleotides: TGTGCCAGCACCATGACAGGGGGCGATGGCTACACCTTC. Protein sequence: CASTMTGGDGYTF. The rearrangement uses TRBV6-5 and TRBJ1-2, with 10 bases that match TRBD1. V dropped 7 bases and J dropped 6; count of bases not matched to a gene: 5. This CDR3 has 13 amino acids. Germline CDR1 reads MNHEY; CDR2 reads SVGAGI.